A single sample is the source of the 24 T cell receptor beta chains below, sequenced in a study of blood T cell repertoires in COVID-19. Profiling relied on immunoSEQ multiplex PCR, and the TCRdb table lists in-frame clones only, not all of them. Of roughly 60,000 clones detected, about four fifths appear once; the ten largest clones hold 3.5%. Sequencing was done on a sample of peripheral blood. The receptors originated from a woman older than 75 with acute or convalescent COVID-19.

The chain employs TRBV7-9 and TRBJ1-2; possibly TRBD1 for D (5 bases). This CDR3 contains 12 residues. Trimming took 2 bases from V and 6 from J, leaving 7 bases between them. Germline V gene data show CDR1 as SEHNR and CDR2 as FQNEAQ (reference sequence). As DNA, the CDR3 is TGTGCCAGCAGCTTAAGCAGGGATGGCTACACCTTC. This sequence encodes CASSLSRDGYTF.

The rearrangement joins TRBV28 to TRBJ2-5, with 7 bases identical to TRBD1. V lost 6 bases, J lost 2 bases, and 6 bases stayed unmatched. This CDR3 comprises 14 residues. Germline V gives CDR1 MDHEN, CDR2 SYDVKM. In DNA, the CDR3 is TGTGCCAGCAGGTACCGGGACAGACAAGAGACCCAGTACTTC. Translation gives CASRYRDRQETQYF.

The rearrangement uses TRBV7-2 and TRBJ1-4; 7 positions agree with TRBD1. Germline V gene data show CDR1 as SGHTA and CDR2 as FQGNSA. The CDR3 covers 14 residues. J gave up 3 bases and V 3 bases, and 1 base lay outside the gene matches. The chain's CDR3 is CASSFRGANEKLFF. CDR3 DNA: TGTGCCAGCAGCTTCAGGGGGGCTAATGAAAAACTGTTTTTT.

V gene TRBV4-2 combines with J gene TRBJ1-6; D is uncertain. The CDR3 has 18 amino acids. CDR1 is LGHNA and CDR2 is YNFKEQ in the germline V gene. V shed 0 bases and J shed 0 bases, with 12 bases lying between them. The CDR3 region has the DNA TGTGCCAGCAGCCAAGACCCCGAGGGAAGCTCCTATAATTCACCCCTCCACTTT. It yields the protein CASSQDPEGSSYNSPLHF.

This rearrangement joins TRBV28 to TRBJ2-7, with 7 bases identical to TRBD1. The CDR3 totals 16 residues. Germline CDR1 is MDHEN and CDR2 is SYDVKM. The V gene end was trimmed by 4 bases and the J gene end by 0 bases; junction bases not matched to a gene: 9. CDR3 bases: TGTGCCAGCAGTTCTTATCCGGGACAGAGCTCCTACGAGCAGTACTTC. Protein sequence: CASSSYPGQSSYEQYF.

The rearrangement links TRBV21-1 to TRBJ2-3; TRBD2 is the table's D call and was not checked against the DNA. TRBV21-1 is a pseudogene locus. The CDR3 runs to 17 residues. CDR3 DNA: TGTGCCAGCCCCCGTCGGACTGGCATAGCTTGCACAGATACGCAGTATTTT. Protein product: CASPRRTGIACTDTQYF.

CDR3 sequence: CASSSNTIANYGYTF. For the CDR3, the DNA is TGTGCCAGCAGCTCAAACACTATAGCTAACTATGGCTACACCTTC. The chain recombines TRBV5-4 with TRBJ1-2; no clear D. This CDR3 contains 15 residues. In germline, CDR1 is SGHNT, CDR2 YYREEE (reference sequence). Deletions cut 3 bases from V and 0 bases from J, with 12 bases between.

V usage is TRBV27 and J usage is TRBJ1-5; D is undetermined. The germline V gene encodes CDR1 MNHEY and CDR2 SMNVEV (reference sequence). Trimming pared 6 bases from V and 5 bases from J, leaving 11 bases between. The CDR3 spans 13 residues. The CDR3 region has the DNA TGTGCCAGCAGAACACAGCTGGATCAGCCCCAGCATTTT. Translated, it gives CASRTQLDQPQHF.

This CDR3 reads CASSLAAGNRLEQYF. CDR3 coding DNA: TGTGCCAGCAGCTTGGCCGCAGGGAATCGACTCGAGCAGTACTTC. This rearrangement joins TRBV5-5 to TRBJ2-7, with D possibly being TRBD1 (5 bases). The V gene lost 0 bases and the J gene lost 6 bases, with 16 bases spanning the gap. CDR3 length: 15 residues. CDR1 and CDR2 (germline): SGHKS, YYEKEE (reference sequence).

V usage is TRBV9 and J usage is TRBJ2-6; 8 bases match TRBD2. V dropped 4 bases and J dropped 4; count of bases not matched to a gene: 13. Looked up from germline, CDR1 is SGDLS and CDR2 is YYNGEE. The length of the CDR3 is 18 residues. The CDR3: CASSPDPRGGAGANVLTF. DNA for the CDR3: TGTGCCAGCAGCCCCGACCCTCGGGGGGGGGCAGGGGCCAACGTCCTGACTTTC.

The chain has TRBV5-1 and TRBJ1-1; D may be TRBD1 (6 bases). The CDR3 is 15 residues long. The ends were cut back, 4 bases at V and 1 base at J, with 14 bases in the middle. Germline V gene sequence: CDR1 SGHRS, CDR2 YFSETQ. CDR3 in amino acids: CASSISGTQNTEAFF. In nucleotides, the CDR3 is TGCGCCAGCAGCATATCCGGGACACAGAACACTGAAGCTTTCTTT.

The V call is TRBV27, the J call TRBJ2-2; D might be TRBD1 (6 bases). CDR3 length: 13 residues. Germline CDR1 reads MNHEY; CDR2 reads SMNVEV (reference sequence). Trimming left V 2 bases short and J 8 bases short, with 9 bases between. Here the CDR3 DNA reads TGTGCCAGCAGTTTAGCAGGGGTTGGGGAGCTGTTTTTT. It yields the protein CASSLAGVGELFF.

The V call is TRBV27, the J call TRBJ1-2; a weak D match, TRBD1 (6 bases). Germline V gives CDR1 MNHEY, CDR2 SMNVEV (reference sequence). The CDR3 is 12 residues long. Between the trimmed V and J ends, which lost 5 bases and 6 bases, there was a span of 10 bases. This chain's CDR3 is CASSLTGDGYTF. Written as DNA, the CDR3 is TGTGCCAGCAGTCTGACAGGAGATGGCTACACCTTC.

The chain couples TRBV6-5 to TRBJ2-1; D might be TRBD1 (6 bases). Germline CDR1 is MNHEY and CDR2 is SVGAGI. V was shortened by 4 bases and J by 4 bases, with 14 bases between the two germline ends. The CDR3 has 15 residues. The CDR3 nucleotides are TGTGCCAGCAGTTCCAGGGGAGTGGGGTACAATGAGCAGTTCTTC. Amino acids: CASSSRGVGYNEQFF.

The CDR3 here is CASSPNRGWDEQYF. Written as DNA, the CDR3 is TGTGCCAGCAGTCCCAACAGGGGCTGGGACGAGCAGTACTTC. The chain is built from TRBV6-5 and TRBJ2-7; 7 bases line up with TRBD1. After removal of 5 bases from V and 5 bases from J, the junction contained 9 bases not matched to a gene. The CDR3 is 14 amino acids. Germline values: CDR1 MNHEY, CDR2 SVGAGI.

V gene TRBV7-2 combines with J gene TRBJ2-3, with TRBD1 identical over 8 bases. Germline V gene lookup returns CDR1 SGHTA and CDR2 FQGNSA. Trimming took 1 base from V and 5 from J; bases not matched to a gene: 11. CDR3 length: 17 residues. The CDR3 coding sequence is TGTGCCAGCAGCTTAGGAAGTGGACAGGGTAGAGGAGATACGCAGTATTTT. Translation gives CASSLGSGQGRGDTQYF.

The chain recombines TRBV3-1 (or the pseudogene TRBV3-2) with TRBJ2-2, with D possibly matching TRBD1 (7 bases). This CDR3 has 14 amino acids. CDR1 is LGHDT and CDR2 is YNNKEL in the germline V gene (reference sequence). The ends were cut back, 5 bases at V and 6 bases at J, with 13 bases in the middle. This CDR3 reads CASSEGRGAGELFF. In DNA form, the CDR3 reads TGTGCCAGCAGCGAGGGCAGGGGGGCCGGGGAGCTGTTTTTT.

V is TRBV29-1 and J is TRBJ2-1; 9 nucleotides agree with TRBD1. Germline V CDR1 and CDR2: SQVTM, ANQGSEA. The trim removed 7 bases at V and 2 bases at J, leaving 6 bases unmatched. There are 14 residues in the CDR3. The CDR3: CSGLGQGAYNEQFF. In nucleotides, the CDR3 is TGCAGCGGACTGGGACAGGGAGCCTACAATGAGCAGTTCTTC.

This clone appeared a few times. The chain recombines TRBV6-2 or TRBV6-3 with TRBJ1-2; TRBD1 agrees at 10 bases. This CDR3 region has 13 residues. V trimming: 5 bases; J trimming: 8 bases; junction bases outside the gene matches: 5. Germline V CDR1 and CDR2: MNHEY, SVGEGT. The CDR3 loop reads CASSPGTGEGYTF. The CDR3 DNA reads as TGTGCCAGCAGTCCCGGGACAGGGGAAGGCTACACCTTC.

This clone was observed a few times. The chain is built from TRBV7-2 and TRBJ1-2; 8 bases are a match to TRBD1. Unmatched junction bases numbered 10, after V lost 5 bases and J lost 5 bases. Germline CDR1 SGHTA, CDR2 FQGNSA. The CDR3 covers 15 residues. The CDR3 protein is CASSPGTGLDYGYTF. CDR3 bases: TGTGCCAGCAGCCCTGGGACAGGACTGGATTATGGCTACACCTTC.

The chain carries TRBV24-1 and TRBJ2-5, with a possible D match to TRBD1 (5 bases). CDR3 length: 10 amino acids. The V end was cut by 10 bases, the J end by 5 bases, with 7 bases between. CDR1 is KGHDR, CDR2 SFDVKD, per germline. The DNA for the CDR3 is TGTGCCACTCAGGGTGAGACCCAGTACTTC. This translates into CATQGETQYF.

The DNA for the CDR3 is TGTGCCTGGAGTGTAACGGTCGGAGGAGAAAAACTGTTTTTT. It is translated as CAWSVTVGGEKLFF. V is TRBV30 and J is TRBJ1-4, with D hard to call. Germline lookup yields CDR1 GTSNPN and CDR2 SVGIG (reference sequence). The CDR3 runs 14 residues. V lost 0 bases, J lost 8 bases, and 13 bases lay in between.

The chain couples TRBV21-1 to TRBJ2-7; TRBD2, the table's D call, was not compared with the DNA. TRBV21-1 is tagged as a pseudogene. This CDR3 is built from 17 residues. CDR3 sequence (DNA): TGTGCCAGCAGCAAAGCGCTAAAGGAGCGGGACCTTTACGAGCAGTACTTC. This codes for CASSKALKERDLYEQYF.

Here the CDR3 DNA reads TGTGCTAACGACAGGGGGCGGAATCAGCCCCAGCATTTT. It is translated as CANDRGRNQPQHF. This chain connects TRBV12-5 to TRBJ1-5; 10 bases are a match to TRBD1. The germline V gene has CDR1 LGHNT and CDR2 FRNRAP. This CDR3 spans 13 amino acids. After removal of 10 bases from V and 4 bases from J, the junction contained 4 bases not matched to a gene.